This TCR beta chain was identified in a study of blood T cell repertoires in COVID-19. Per the germline V gene, CDR1 is GTSNPN and CDR2 is SVGIG (reference sequence). CDR3 length: 14 residues. Trimming removed 4 bases from V and 0 bases from J; junction bases left unmatched: 5. Libraries were prepared by immunoSEQ multiplex PCR; TCRdb keeps only in-frame clonotypes and omits some of them. The sample has around 370,000 clones, approximately 87% seen once. The source material was peripheral blood. This clonotype was sampled from a woman aged 50 to 65 with COVID-19, enrolled during active disease. The chain has TRBV30 and TRBJ1-1, with 7 bases fitting TRBD1. The CDR3 DNA follows: TGTGCCTGGACCAAGGGGGCCATGAACACTGAAGCTTTCTTT. This translates into CAWTKGAMNTEAFF. Filled out from reference TRBV30 and TRBJ1-1, the complete variable domain reads SQTIHQWPATLVQPVGSPLSLECTVEGTSNPNLYWYRQAAGRGLQLLFYSVGIGQISSEVPQNLSASRPQDRQFILSSKKLLLSDSGFYLCAWTKGAMNTEAFFGQGTRLTVV.